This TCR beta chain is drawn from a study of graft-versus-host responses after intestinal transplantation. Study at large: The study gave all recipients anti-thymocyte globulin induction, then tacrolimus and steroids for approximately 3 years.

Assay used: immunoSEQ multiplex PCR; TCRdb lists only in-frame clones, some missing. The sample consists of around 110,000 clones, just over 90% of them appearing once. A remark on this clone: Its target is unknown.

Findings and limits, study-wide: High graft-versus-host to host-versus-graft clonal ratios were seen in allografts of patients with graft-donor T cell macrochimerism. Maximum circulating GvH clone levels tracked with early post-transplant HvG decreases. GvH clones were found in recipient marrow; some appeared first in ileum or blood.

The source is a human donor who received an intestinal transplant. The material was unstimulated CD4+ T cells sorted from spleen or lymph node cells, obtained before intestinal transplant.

The CDR3 nucleotides read TGCAGTGCTGGGGAGGTTACGCAGTATTTT. As protein: CSAGEVTQYF. This chain links TRBV20-1 with TRBJ2-3; perhaps TRBD2 as D (6 bases). V was pared by 5 bases and J by 8 bases, with 8 bases between. The CDR3 length is 10 residues. Germline lookup yields CDR1 DFQATT and CDR2 SNEGSKA (reference sequence).